This TCR beta chain was recovered during a study of a mutant IDH1 vaccine in newly diagnosed glioma (dated by TCRdb to about 2021). Concerning the study at large: Eight vaccinations were administered to patients in weeks 1, 3, 5, 7, 11, 15, 19 and 23, corresponding to visits V03 through V10. Prior to enrollment, patients had been given standard therapy consisting of radiotherapy alone, temozolomide alone, or radiochemotherapy with temozolomide, with the combination given to most patients. Of the 25 to 40 treated patients, 62.5% were male and approximately 40% were female, and the mean age was approximately 40 years. Vaccination was initiated 4-6 weeks after radiotherapy alone, or concurrently with temozolomide cycles in the chemotherapy-containing groups. Six visits were used for peripheral blood collection: V03 (baseline), V05, V07, V10, V12 and V13. Longitudinal TCRB deep sequencing was performed for around 23 treated patients wherever samples were available for exploratory analyses.

The full study reports these points: Vaccine-induced immune responses across multiple MHC alleles were detected in 80% to 95% of patients. Availability determined which PBMC samples were chosen for TCRB deep sequencing. No apparent relationship was observed between pseudoprogression and alterations in the top peripheral T cell clonotypes detected by TCRB sequencing. According to the authors, sample limitations meant that analyses of patient blood samples could not be reproduced.

Receptor amplification or capture employed the immunoSEQ multiplex PCR assay. The hsTCRB Kit was used according to the manufacturer's protocol to amplify rearranged TCR beta chain sequences. An Illumina MiSeq was used to sequence the TCRB libraries. Per the authors' processing: Demultiplexing, trimming and gene mapping were performed with the kit vendor's proprietary platform. This immuneACCESS table, as held by TCRdb, lists in-frame sequences with V and J called but not all clones. Of the missing ones, under half trace to an unresolved V gene in checked studies; the others have no known cause. The V and J calls and clone size come from that table; D and trimming were worked out from the DNA. The sample yields 100,000 to 150,000 clones; 80% were counted once. 5% to 7% of the sample is taken by the ten largest. This specimen's time point label, interpreted: week 11, during vaccination. Each vaccine dose was 300 ug of a 20-mer mutant IDH1 peptide in Montanide, given subcutaneously with topical imiquimod. All donors had newly diagnosed IDH1-mutant astrocytomas of WHO grade 3 or 4 that showed loss of nuclear ATRX. The samples were drawn from NOA16, a multicentre, single-arm, open-label phase I trial in Germany that tested a mutant IDH1 peptide vaccine in humans for the first time. Genomic DNA for TCRB sequencing was isolated from EDTA blood with the DNeasy Blood and Tissue Kit.

The CDR3, cysteine through phenylalanine, is 15 amino acids long. Only the CDR3 DNA stays, 45 bases, in frame from base 1. Trimming accounts for 6 bases at V and 4 bases at J, while the number of junction bases matched to no gene is 4. The germline V gene supplies CDR1 SGHRS and CDR2 YFSETQ. Worth noting for this clone: This clone's antigen is unknown. Qualities for individual bases were not recorded, and no much larger clone is one base off.

The sequences come from PBMCs, collected from a glioma patient whose treatment included an IDH1 peptide vaccine. The receptor comes from a man aged 35 to 55 with glioma. The sequence links TRBV5-1 to TRBJ2-3; 14 bases in the junction line up with TRBD2. The CDR3 has the sequence CASTTSGRVSDTQYF. Read as DNA, the sequence is TGCGCCAGCACGACTAGCGGGAGGGTATCAGATACGCAGTATTTT.